This paragraph covers one T cell receptor beta chain sequence. Its target is unknown. Alongside a J-beta primer mix, a sample-barcoded 5' primer served in a second PCR lasting about 7 to 12 cycles. TCRdb called the 5' RACE reads again in MiXCR, with one record for every CDR3 protein. The sample lists approximately 1,000,000 distinct CDR3 sequences, less than 45% seen once, with around 13% in the top ten. The sample originates from a study of blood T cells in healthy people across ages. The study, taken as a whole, reports: Conclusively comparing naive with antigen-experienced cells was impossible with unsorted PBMCs. Roughly linear declines in TCR beta diversity per million T cells occurred with age.

V lost 7 bases and J lost 4, with 13 bases in between. The CDR3 runs to 12 residues. Germline CDR1 SQVTM, CDR2 ANQGSEA. The specimen sequenced was blood. This TCR derives from a young man in good health. V gene TRBV29-1 combines with J gene TRBJ1-2; D call uncertain. CDR3 residues: CSAKHRVYGYTF. As DNA, the CDR3 is TGCAGCGCAAAGCACAGAGTCTATGGCTACACCTTC.